Detailed here is one T cell receptor (beta chain). The target of this receptor is not known. The record has no base qualities; no much larger clone is one base away. TCRbeta CDR3 regions were amplified from genomic DNA by means of the immunoSEQ Assay, a bias-controlled multiplex PCR. The source study handled its data this way. Within the assay, amplification of reference gene primers was used to estimate how many nucleated cells each sample contained. To quantify the absolute abundance of each unique TCRbeta CDR3 rearrangement, sequence reads were collapsed and filtered. Productive Simpson clonality was computed per sample as the square root of Simpson's diversity index over productive rearrangements. This is the immuneACCESS table as TCRdb keeps it, with only in-frame sequences that have V and J called. A part of the clones is gone; compared with another copy, unresolved V genes explain less than half, and the rest is unexplained. The V and J calls and clone size come from that table; D and trimming were worked out from the DNA. The sample table records roughly 180,000 clones; approximately 79% of these occur just once. The leading ten clones occupy about 7.8% of the sample.

The data derive from a study of blood T cell repertoires in COVID-19 (dated by TCRdb to 2020 to 2022). Some background on the complete study: Samples from collaborators originated in the United States, Italy and Spain and spanned both the acute and convalescent phases of COVID-19. The prospective study material was composed of cDNA or gDNA derived from T cells, B-cell-depleted T cells, or PBMCs. Deeply sampled blood TCRbeta repertoires from subjects exposed to, actively infected with, or recovered from COVID-19 were included in the dataset. The repertoires were made available in a free public database intended to serve as a resource for research on the immune response to SARS-CoV-2. The samples were drawn from the first 160 participants of the ongoing ImmuneRACE study and from some 1,300 subjects provided by 6 global collaborators. The sample metadata nearly always contained a de-identified subject ID, COVID-19 status, age in years and sex. Where HLA class I and class II types were available, the types were taken from metadata supplied by the sample provider, not from assay-based typing.

One collaborating source in Seattle enrolled patients while the patients were actively infected and followed the patients over time throughout the course of disease. The collaborating institutions used their own protocols to collect whole blood in K2EDTA tubes. For TCRbeta analysis, collaborator samples were shipped as frozen whole blood, as isolated PBMCs, or as DNA extracted from either sample type. On the study overall, not on this receptor specifically: How much clinical and demographic metadata was included differed by source and by participant, and the metadata was provided uncurated.

This receptor was taken from an older woman with COVID-19, enrolled during active disease. Sequenced material: peripheral blood.

The bases are TGTGCCAGCAGGGGGGGACAGGGGTCCTATGGCTACACCTTC. Its product reads: CASRGGQGSYGYTF. The chain is made from TRBV6-5 and TRBJ1-2; 10 central bases correspond to TRBD1. The CDR3 holds 14 amino acids from the cysteine to the phenylalanine. Of the read, only the CDR3 DNA is kept; its 42 bases are in frame from base 1. V ends up 6 bases short and J 4 bases short, with an unmatched junction base count of 5. The germline V gene provides CDR1 MNHEY and CDR2 SVGAGI.